This T cell receptor (beta chain) was sequenced in a study of monozygotic twins with inflammatory bowel disease (dated by TCRdb to about 2019). General notes on the study: In total, around 28 monozygotic twin pairs made up the full study: 19 Danish pairs, all IBD-discordant, plus nine German pairs, of which four were IBD-concordant and five were IBD-discordant. Disease-associated traits were sought mainly through comparisons between IBD patients and their genetically identical healthy co-twins within discordant pairs. Each individual had, on average, about 151 000 unique TCRalpha sequences and 181 000 unique TCRbeta sequences available for analysis.

The CDR3 holds 16 amino acids from the cysteine to the phenylalanine. No coding sequence is recorded. CDR1 and CDR2 are read off the germline V gene as SGHTA and FQGNSA. A roughly 2.5 ml peripheral blood sample was drawn into PAXgene tubes per donor and stored at -80°C. Without any T cell sorting, total RNA was extracted from whole blood using the PAXgene blood miRNA kit on an automated QIAcube. Deep TCRalpha and TCRbeta repertoire profiling with unique molecular barcoding was performed on peripheral blood of monozygotic twin pairs concordant or discordant for inflammatory bowel disease. Smoking habits were recorded for all twin pairs, and individuals were classified as current, former or never smokers. Worth noting for this clonotype: Its binding antigen is unknown.

Findings and caveats that apply to the study as a whole: IBD patients shared fewer clonotypes with other individuals than healthy twins did, most markedly in patients showing signs of disease activity. Repertoire similarity did not differ between concordant and discordant twins, which could be due to limited statistical power. Different T cell subtypes could not be distinguished in the analysis. Because patients were on differing immunosuppressive treatments, the repertoires may have picked up extra background noise and inter-individual variability. The results gave no support for a single strong signal or clonotype linked to IBD. TCRbeta repertoire diversity, by inverse Simpson index, was decreased in IBD patients compared with their healthy co-twins.

The method behind the library was 5' RACE. The input for every TCR library was around 3.5 ug of total RNA. For each sample, cDNA synthesis with SMARTScribe reverse transcriptase was split into eight separate reactions. Unique molecular identifiers containing a 6-nucleotide sample barcode were introduced through template switching during cDNA synthesis. TCRalpha and TCRbeta cDNA was amplified by two nested PCRs of approximately 17 and 9 cycles, with bead purification after each PCR. Before amplification, the cDNA was treated with uracil DNA-glycosylase and purified using the QIAquick PCR purification kit. The second PCR was the step at which Illumina TruSeq-compatible adapters and sample-specific barcodes were added. Library quality and concentration were assessed using TapeStation and Qubit, and approximately 5 ng of each library was pooled. Pooled libraries were sequenced on an Illumina HiSeq2500 single-index Rapid Run with 2 x 100 bp reads and custom sequencing primers. Concerning the study's data processing: PCR and sequencing errors were corrected by UMI-based consensus assembly using MiGEC version 1.2.6. MiXCR version 2.1.1 was used to carry out V(D)J alignment, clonotype assembly and CDR3 extraction. To normalise gene usage, clonotype sharing and MAIT/NKT TCR abundance, the analysis used the top 1000, 10 000 and 20 000 clonotypes per sample. After downsampling to 27 000 UMIs, diversity was calculated as the inverse Simpson index using the vegan R package. Paired Mann-Whitney U tests were applied to discordant twin pairs, with Benjamini-Hochberg correction for multiple testing. Based on TCRdb reprocessing of the reads, there is one entry per CDR3 protein sequence, and DNA is missing. The V and J calls here are based on TCRdb, not the publication. The sample table on file contains 400,000 to 500,000 distinct CDR3 sequences. The ten largest clones represent 2% to 2.5% of the sample.

Material: blood. This receptor chain uses TRBV7-2 and TRBJ2-3. The clonotype originates from a human donor with ulcerative colitis or Crohn's disease, or a healthy co-twin of an affected twin (not recorded which). This receptor carries the CDR3 CASSLGRSGSTDTQYF.